These 2 T cell receptor beta chains were all obtained from the same sample, sequenced in a study of blood T cells in healthy people across ages. A second PCR, run for roughly 7 to 11 cycles, used a sample-barcoded 5' primer plus a J-beta primer mix. TCRdb ran MiXCR on the 5' RACE reads and lists one entry per CDR3 protein. The sample consists of about 1.5 million distinct CDR3 sequences, about 45% of them appearing once. The sample was blood. The receptors derive from a young woman in good health.

This clonotype has a handful of counts. J is TRBJ1-2 and V is TRBV18; possibly TRBD1 for D (5 bases). CDR1 and CDR2 from the germline V gene are KGHSH and LQKENI. Trimming shortened V by 3 bases and J by 4 bases, and 15 bases separated the two germline ends. CDR3 size: 15 residues. DNA of the CDR3: TGTGCCAGCTCACCTAGACAGCTCGAGCGCTATGGCTACACCTTC. This gives the protein CASSPRQLERYGYTF.

The chain links TRBV19 to TRBJ2-1; unclear D gene. Germline CDR1 is LNHDA and CDR2 is SQIVND (reference sequence). Trimming left V 0 bases short and J 5 bases short, with 2 bases between. This CDR3 is built from 12 residues. CDR3: CASSIEDNEQFF. CDR3 DNA sequence: TGTGCCAGTAGTATAGAAGACAATGAGCAGTTCTTC.